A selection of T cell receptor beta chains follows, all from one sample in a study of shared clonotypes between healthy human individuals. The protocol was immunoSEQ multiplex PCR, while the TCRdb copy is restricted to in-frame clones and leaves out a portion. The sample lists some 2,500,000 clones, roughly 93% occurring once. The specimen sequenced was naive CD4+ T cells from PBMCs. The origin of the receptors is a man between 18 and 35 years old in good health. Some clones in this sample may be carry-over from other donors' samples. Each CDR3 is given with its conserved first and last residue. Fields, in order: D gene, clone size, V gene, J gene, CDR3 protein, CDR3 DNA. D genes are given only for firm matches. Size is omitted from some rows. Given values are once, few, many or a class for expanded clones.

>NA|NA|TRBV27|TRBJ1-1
CASSGVGIMNTEAFF
TGTGCCAGCTCTGGGGTAGGGATCATGAACACTGAAGCTTTCTTT
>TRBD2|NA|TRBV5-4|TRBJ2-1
CASSLKGGQFNEQFF
TGTGCCAGCAGCTTGAAGGGAGGGCAATTTAATGAGCAGTTCTTC
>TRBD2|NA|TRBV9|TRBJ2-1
CASSVGLTSGSSYNEQFF
TGTGCCAGCAGCGTAGGTTTGACTAGCGGGAGTTCCTACAATGAGCAGTTCTTC
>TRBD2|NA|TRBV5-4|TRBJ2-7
CASSSGTSGRRSYEQYF
TGTGCCAGCAGCTCCGGGACTAGCGGGAGACGCTCCTACGAGCAGTACTTC
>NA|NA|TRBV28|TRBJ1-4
CASTPGPQGREKLFF
TGTGCCAGCACCCCAGGCCCCCAGGGAAGGGAGAAACTGTTTTTT
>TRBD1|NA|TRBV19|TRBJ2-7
CASRGTGPYEQYF
TGTGCCAGTAGGGGGACAGGACCCTACGAGCAGTACTTC
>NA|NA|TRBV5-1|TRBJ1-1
CASSLQGWGTEAFF
TGCGCCAGCAGCTTACAGGGTTGGGGCACTGAAGCTTTCTTT
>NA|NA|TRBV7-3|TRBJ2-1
CASSLTPSSNEQFF
TGTGCCAGCAGCTTAACGCCTAGCAGCAATGAGCAGTTCTTC
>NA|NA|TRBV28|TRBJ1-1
CASSPGGWDTEAFF
TGTGCCAGCTCCCCGGGGGGATGGGACACTGAAGCTTTCTTT
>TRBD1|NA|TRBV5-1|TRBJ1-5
CASSRTGQGGQPQHF
TGCGCCAGCAGCAGAACCGGACAGGGTGGCCAGCCCCAGCATTTT
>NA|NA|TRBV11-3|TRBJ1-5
CASSLDRQGYFSNQPQHF
TGTGCCAGCAGCTTAGATAGGCAGGGTTACTTTAGCAATCAGCCCCAGCATTTT
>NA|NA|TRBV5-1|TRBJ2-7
CASSLGGGQMSSYEQYF
TGCGCCAGCAGCTTGGGAGGGGGGCAAATGAGCTCCTACGAGCAGTACTTC
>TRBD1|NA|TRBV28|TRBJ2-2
CASRDRAGELFF
TGTGCCAGCAGAGACAGGGCCGGGGAGCTGTTTTTT
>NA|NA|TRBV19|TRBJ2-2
CASSIRKAAGELFF
TGTGCCAGTAGTATAAGAAAAGCGGCCGGGGAGCTGTTTTTT
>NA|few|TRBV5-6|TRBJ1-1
CASNGRRSMNTEAFF
TGTGCCAGCAACGGACGGCGGTCGATGAACACTGAAGCTTTCTTT
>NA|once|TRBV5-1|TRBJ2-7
CASREQGVVSEQYF
TGCGCCAGCCGAGAACAGGGAGTTGTATCCGAGCAGTACTTC
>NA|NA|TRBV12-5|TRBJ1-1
CASGLAHNTEAFF
TGTGCTAGTGGTTTGGCCCATAACACTGAAGCTTTCTTT
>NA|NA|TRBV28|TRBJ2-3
CAIGALKGYTDTQYF
TGTGCCATCGGGGCCTTGAAGGGGTACACAGATACGCAGTATTTT
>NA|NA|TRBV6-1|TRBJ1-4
CASNEQATPEKLFF
TGTGCCAGCAACGAACAGGCGACACCTGAAAAACTGTTTTTT
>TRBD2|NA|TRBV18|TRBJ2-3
CASSLLAGGPEDTQYF
TGTGCCAGCTCACTACTAGCGGGAGGGCCGGAAGATACGCAGTATTTT
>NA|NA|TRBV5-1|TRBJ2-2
CASSFTSGHTGELFF
TGCGCCAGCAGCTTCACCTCTGGGCACACCGGGGAGCTGTTTTTT
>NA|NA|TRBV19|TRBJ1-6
CASSMGPGSPLHF
TGTGCCAGTAGTATGGGGCCGGGTTCACCCCTCCACTTT
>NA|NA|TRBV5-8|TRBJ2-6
CASDGGSGANVLTF
TGTGCCAGCGACGGGGGCTCTGGGGCCAACGTCCTGACTTTC
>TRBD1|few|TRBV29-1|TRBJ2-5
CSVIDPRTGNQETQYF
TGCAGCGTTATCGACCCCCGGACAGGGAACCAAGAGACCCAGTACTTC
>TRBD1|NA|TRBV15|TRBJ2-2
CATSRGTGGNTGELFF
TGTGCCACCAGCAGAGGGACAGGGGGCAACACCGGGGAGCTGTTTTTT
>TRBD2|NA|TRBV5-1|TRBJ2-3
CASSLAGGPGTQYF
TGCGCCAGTTCACTAGCGGGAGGGCCAGGTACGCAGTATTTT